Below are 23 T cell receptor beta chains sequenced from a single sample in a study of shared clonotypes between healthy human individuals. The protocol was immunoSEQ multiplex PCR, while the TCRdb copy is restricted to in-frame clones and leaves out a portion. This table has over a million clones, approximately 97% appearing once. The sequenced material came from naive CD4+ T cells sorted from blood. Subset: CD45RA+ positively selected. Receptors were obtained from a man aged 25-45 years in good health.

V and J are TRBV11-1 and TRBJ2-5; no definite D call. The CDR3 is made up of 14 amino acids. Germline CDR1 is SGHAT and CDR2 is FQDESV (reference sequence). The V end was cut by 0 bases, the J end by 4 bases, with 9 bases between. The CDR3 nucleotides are TGTGCCAGCAGCTTAGCTCGGCTCGCAGAGACCCAGTACTTC. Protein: CASSLARLAETQYF.

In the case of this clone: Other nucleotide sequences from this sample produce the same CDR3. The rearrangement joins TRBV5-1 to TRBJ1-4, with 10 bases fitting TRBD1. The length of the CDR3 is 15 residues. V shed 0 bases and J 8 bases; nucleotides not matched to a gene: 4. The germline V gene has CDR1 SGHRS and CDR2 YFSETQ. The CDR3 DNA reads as TGCGCCAGCAGCTTGGGGGACAGGGGAGGGGAAAAACTGTTTTTT. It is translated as CASSLGDRGGEKLFF.

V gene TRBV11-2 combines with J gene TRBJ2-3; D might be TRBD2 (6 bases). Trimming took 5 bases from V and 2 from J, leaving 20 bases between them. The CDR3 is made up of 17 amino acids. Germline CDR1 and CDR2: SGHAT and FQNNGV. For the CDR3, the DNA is TGTGCCAGCAGCCTAGGGATTCTAGCGTTACACACAGATACGCAGTATTTT. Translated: CASSLGILALHTDTQYF. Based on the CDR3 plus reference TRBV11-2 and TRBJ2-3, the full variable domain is EAGVAQSPRYKIIEKRQSVAFWCNPISGHATLYWYQQILGQGPKLLIQFQNNGVVDDSQLPKDRFSAERLKGVDSTLKIQPAKLEDSAVYLCASSLGILALHTDTQYFGPGTRLTVL.

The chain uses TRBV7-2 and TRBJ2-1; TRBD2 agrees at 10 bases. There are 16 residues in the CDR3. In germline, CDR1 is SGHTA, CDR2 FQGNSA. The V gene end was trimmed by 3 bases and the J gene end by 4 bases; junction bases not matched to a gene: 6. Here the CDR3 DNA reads TGTGCCAGCAGCTTCGTCGGGACTAGCGATTACAATGAGCAGTTCTTC. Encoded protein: CASSFVGTSDYNEQFF.

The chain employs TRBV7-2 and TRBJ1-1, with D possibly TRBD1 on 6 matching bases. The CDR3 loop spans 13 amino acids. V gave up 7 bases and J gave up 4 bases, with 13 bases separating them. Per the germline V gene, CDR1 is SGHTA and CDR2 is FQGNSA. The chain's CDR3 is CASTGQLGTEAFF. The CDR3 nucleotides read TGTGCCAGCACAGGACAGCTGGGCACTGAAGCTTTCTTT.

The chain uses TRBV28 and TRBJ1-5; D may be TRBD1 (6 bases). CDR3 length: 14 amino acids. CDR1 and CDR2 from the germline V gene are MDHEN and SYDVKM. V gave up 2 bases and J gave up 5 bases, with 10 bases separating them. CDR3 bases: TGTGCCAGCAGTTTACGGCAGGGGCATCAGCCCCAGCATTTT. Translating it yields CASSLRQGHQPQHF.

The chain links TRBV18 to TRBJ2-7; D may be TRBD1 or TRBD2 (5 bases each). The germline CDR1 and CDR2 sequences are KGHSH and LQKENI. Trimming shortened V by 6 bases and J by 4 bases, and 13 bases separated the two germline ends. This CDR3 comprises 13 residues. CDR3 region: CASSEGPGYEQYF. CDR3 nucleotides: TGTGCCAGCTCCGAGGGGCCCGGATACGAGCAGTACTTC. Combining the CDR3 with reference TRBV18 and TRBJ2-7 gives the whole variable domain NAGVMQNPRHLVRRRGQEARLRCSPMKGHSHVYWYRQLPEEGLKFMVYLQKENIIDESGMPKERFSAEFPKEGPSILRIQQVVRGDSAAYFCASSEGPGYEQYFGPGTRLTVT.

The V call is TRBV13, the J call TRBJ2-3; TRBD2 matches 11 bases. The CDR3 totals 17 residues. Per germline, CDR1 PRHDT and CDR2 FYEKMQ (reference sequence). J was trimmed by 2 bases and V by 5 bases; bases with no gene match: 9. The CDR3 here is CASSAHPGLADTDTQYF. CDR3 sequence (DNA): TGTGCCAGCAGCGCCCATCCGGGACTAGCGGACACAGATACGCAGTATTTT.

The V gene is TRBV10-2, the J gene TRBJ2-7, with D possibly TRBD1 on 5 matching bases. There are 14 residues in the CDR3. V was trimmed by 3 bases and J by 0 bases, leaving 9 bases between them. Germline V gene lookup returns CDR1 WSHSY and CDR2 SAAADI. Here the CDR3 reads CASSEPDNSYEQYF. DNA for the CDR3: TGCGCCAGCAGTGAACCGGACAACTCCTACGAGCAGTACTTC.

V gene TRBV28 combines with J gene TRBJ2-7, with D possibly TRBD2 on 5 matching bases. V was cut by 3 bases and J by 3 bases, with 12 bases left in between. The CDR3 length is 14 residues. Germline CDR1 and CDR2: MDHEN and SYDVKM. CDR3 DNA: TGTGCCAGCAGTTTCTATTGGACTGACTACGAGCAGTACTTC. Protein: CASSFYWTDYEQYF.

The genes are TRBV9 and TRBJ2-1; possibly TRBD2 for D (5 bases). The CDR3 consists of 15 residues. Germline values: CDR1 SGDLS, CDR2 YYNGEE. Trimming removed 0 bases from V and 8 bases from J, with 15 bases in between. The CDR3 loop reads CASSVGTGLIDEQFF. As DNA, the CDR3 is TGTGCCAGCAGCGTAGGTACGGGGTTGATCGATGAGCAGTTCTTC. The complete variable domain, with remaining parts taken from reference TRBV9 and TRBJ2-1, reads DSGVTQTPKHLITATGQRVTLRCSPRSGDLSVYWYQQSLDQGLQFLIQYYNGEERAKGNILERFSAQQFPDLHSELNLSSLELGDSALYFCASSVGTGLIDEQFFGPGTRLTVL.

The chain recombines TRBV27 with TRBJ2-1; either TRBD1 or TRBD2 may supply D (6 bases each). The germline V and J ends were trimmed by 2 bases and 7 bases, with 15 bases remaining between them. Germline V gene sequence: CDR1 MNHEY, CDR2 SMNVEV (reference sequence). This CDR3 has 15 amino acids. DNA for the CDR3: TGTGCCAGCAGTTTAACGGGGGCCCCTGGGAATGAGCAGTTCTTC. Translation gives CASSLTGAPGNEQFF.

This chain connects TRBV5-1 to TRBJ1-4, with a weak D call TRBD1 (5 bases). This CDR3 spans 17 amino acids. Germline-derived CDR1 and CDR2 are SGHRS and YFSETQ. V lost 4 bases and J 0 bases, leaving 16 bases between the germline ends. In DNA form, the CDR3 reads TGCGCCAGCAGCGTTAGGGGCCGACAGTCAACTAATGAAAAACTGTTTTTT. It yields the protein CASSVRGRQSTNEKLFF.

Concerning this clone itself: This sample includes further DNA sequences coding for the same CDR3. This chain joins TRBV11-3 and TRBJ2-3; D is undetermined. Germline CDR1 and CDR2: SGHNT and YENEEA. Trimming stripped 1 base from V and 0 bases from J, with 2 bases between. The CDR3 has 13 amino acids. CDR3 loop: CASSLGSTDTQYF. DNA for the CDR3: TGTGCCAGCAGCTTAGGGAGCACAGATACGCAGTATTTT.

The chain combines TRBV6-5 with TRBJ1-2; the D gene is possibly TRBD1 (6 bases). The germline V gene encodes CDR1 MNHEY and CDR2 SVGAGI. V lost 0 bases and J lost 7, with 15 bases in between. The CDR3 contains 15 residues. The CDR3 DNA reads TGTGCCAGCAGTTACTCCCAGGGGTACGCTGGTGGCTACACCTTC. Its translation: CASSYSQGYAGGYTF.

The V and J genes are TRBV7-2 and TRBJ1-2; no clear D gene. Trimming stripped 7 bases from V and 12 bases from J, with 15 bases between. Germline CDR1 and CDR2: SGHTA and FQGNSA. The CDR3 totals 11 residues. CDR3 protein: CASNRPSSHTF. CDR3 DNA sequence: TGTGCCAGCAACCGGCCGTCGAGTCACACCTTC. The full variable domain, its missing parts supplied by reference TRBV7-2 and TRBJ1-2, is GAGVSQSPSNKVTEKGKDVELRCDPISGHTALYWYRQSLGQGLEFLIYFQGNSAPDKSGLPSDRFSAERTGGSVSTLTIQRTQQEDSAVYLCASNRPSSHTFGSGTRLTVV.

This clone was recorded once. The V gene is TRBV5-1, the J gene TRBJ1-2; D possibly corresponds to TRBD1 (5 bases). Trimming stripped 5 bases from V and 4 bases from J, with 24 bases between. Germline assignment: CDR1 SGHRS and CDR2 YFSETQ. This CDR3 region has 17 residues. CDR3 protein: CASRAGGRSLSGYGYTF. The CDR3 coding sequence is TGCGCCAGCAGAGCTGGGGGACGCTCTCTCAGTGGCTATGGCTACACCTTC.

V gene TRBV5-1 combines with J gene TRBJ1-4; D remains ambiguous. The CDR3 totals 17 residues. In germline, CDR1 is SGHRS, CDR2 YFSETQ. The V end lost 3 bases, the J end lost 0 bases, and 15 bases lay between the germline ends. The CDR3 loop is CASSYLPGPATNEKLFF. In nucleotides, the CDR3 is TGCGCCAGCAGCTATTTACCCGGCCCTGCAACTAATGAAAAACTGTTTTTT.

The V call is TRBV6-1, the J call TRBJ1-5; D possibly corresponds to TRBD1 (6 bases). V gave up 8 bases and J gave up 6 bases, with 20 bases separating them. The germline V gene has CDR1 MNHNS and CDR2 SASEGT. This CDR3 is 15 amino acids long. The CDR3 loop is CASPESRGEGQPQHF. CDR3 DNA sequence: TGTGCCAGCCCCGAAAGCAGGGGAGAGGGTCAGCCCCAGCATTTT.

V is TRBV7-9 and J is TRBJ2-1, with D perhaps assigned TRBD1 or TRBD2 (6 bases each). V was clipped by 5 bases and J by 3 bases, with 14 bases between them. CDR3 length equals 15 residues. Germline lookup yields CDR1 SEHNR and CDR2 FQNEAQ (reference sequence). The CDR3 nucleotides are TGTGCCAGCAGCCCTGGGGGGCCTATCTACAATGAGCAGTTCTTC. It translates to CASSPGGPIYNEQFF.

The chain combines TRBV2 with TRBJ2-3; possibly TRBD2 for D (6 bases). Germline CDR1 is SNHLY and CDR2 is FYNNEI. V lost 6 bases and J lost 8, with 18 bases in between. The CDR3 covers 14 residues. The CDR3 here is CASSRDSHGGTQYF. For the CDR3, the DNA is TGTGCCAGCAGCAGGGACTCCCATGGAGGTACGCAGTATTTT.

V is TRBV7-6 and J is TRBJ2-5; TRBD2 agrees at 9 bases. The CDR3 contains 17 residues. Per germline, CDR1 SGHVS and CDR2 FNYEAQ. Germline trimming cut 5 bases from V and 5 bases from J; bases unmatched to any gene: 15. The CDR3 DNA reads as TGTGCCAGCAGCCCTGGGCCCGAGCGGGCGGGGGGGGAGACCCAGTACTTC. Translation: CASSPGPERAGGETQYF.

The CDR3 loop is CASSVQGQDLYEQYF. DNA of the CDR3: TGTGCCAGTAGTGTTCAGGGACAGGACCTCTACGAGCAGTACTTC. J is TRBJ2-7 and V is TRBV19; TRBD1 aligns across 8 bases. The junction had 9 bases not matched to a gene; V was cut back by 5 bases and J by 3 bases. The V gene's germline CDR1 is LNHDA and CDR2 SQIVND (reference sequence). CDR3 length equals 15 residues. Based on the CDR3 plus reference TRBV19 and TRBJ2-7, the full variable domain is DGGITQSPKYLFRKEGQNVTLSCEQNLNHDAMYWYRQDPGQGLRLIYYSQIVNDFQKGDIAEGYSVSREKKESFPLTVTSAQKNPTAFYLCASSVQGQDLYEQYFGPGTRLTVT.